This T cell receptor beta chain stems from a study of CD8 T cells in ankylosing spondylitis. Whole-study results and caveats: The study identified a TCR beta motif of several highly homologous variants that appeared characteristic of ankylosing spondylitis blood.

The germline V gene has CDR1 MGHRA and CDR2 YSYEKL. The length of the CDR3 is 15 residues. Trimming pared 5 bases from V and 3 bases from J, leaving 17 bases between. The authors made TCR beta libraries by quantitative 5'-RACE with molecular barcodes. TCRdb itself ran the 5' RACE reads through MiXCR, one entry per CDR3 protein. The sample lists roughly 140,000 distinct CDR3 sequences; approximately 44% were seen once. With respect to this clonotype: Its antigen is not known.

The receptor was derived from a male donor with ankylosing spondylitis. Sequenced input: synovial fluid, either unsorted or a sorted T cell fraction (not recorded which). The chain carries TRBV4-1 and TRBJ2-7; D possibly matches TRBD1 or TRBD2 (5 bases each). The CDR3, as DNA: TGCGCCAGCAGCACACGGGACGTCGGGCACTACGAGCAGTACTTC. It specifies CASSTRDVGHYEQYF.